This passage covers 4 T cell receptor beta chains from one sample sequenced in a study of CD8 T cells in Susac syndrome. Random hexamers were used to reverse transcribe roughly 0.5 to 1 ug of RNA. TCRdb re-called the immunoSEQ multiplex PCR reads through MiXCR, storing one row per CDR3 protein. The sample yields 130,000 to 150,000 distinct CDR3 sequences, nearly 95% seen once. Sequencing was performed on CD8+ T cells from PBMCs. Source of these receptors: a human donor in good health.

The chain links TRBV20-1 to TRBJ2-7; D gene uncertain. V was pared by 5 bases and J by 2 bases, with 10 bases between. CDR3 size: 12 residues. Germline values: CDR1 DFQATT, CDR2 SNEGSKA (reference sequence). The CDR3: CSAPNAAYEQYF. CDR3 nucleotides: TGCAGTGCTCCAAACGCCGCCTACGAGCAGTACTTC.

This chain uses TRBV27 with TRBJ2-5, with 8 bases that match TRBD1. Germline V gene data show CDR1 as MNHEY and CDR2 as SMNVEV (reference sequence). The J segment lost 2 bases and the V segment lost 5 bases, leaving 10 bases of the junction unmatched. The CDR3 has 16 amino acids. This CDR3 is CASSPSDRVAQETQYF. The CDR3 region has the DNA TGTGCCAGCAGTCCCTCGGACAGGGTTGCACAAGAGACCCAGTACTTC.

J is TRBJ2-1 and V is TRBV24-1; the match to TRBD2 covers 7 bases. Per the germline V gene, CDR1 is KGHDR and CDR2 is SFDVKD. The J segment lost 1 base and the V segment lost 9 bases, leaving 8 bases of the junction unmatched. This CDR3 contains 15 residues. The CDR3 loop is CATRGRGESYNEQFF. For the CDR3, the DNA is TGTGCCACCCGCGGGAGAGGAGAGTCCTACAATGAGCAGTTCTTC.

The chain links TRBV13 to TRBJ2-1; 8 positions match TRBD1. The CDR3 length is 14 residues. The V gene's germline CDR1 is PRHDT and CDR2 FYEKMQ (reference sequence). The V gene end was trimmed by 2 bases and the J gene end by 9 bases; junction bases not matched to a gene: 6. CDR3 bases: TGTGCCAGCAGCTTACAGGGGGCGGACGGTGAGCAGTTCTTC. Its protein product is CASSLQGADGEQFF.